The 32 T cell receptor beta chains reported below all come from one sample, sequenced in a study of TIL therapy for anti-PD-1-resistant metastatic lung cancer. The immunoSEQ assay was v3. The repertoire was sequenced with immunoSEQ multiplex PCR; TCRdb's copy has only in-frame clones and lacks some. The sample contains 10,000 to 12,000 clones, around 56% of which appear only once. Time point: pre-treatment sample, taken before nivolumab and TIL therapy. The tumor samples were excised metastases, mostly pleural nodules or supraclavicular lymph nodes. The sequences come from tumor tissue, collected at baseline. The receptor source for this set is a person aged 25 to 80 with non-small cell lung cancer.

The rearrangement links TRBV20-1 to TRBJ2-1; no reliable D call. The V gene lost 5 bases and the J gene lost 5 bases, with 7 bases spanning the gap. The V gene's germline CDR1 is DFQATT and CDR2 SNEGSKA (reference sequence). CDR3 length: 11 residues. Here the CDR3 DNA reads TGCAGTGCTGACCGGGACAATGAGCAGTTCTTC. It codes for CSADRDNEQFF.

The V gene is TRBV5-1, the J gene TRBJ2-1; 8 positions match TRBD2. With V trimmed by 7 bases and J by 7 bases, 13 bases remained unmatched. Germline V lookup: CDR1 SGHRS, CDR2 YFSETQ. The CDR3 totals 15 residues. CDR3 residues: CASRRGEGGGNEQFF. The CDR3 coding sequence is TGCGCCAGCCGCAGAGGGGAGGGCGGGGGGAATGAGCAGTTCTTC.

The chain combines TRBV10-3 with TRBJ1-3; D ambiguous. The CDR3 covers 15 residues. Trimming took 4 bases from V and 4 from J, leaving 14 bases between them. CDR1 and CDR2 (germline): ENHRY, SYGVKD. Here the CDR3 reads CAISGTDLAGNTIYF. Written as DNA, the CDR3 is TGTGCCATCAGTGGAACGGACCTTGCGGGAAACACCATATATTTT.

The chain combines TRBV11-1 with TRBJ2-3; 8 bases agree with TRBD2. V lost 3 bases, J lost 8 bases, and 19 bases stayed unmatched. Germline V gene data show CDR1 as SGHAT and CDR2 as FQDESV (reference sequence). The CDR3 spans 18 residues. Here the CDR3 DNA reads TGTGCCAGCAGCTTGAATGGGGCTAGCGGGCCCCAGTTAGGTACGCAGTATTTT. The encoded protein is CASSLNGASGPQLGTQYF.

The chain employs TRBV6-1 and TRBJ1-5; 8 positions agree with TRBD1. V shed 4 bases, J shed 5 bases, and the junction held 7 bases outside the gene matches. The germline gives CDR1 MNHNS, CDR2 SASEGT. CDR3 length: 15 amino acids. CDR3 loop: CASSVGGTGDQPQHF. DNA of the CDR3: TGTGCCAGCAGTGTAGGGGGGACAGGAGATCAGCCCCAGCATTTT.

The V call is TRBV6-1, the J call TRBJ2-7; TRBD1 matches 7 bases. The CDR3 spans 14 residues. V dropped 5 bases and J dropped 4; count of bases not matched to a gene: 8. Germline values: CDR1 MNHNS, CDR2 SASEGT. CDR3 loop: CASSPSGGRYEQYF. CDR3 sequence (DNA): TGTGCCAGCAGTCCATCAGGGGGTCGGTACGAGCAGTACTTC.

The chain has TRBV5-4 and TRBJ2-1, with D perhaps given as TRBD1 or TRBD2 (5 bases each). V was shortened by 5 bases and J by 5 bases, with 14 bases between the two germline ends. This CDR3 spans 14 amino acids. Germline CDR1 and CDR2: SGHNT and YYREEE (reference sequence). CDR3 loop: CASSRGRGDNEQFF. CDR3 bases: TGTGCCAGCAGTCGGGGTAGAGGGGACAATGAGCAGTTCTTC.

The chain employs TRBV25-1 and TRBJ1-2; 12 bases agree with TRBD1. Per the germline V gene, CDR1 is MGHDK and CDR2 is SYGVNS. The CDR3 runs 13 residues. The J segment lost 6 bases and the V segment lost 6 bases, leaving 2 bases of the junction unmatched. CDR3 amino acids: CASRGQGADGYTF. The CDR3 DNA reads TGTGCCAGCAGGGGACAGGGGGCGGATGGCTACACCTTC.

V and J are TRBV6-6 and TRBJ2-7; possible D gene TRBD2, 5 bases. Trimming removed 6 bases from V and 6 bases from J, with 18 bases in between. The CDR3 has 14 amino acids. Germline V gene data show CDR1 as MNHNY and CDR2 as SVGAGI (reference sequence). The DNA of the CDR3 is TGTGCCAGCAGCCTGACGGGGATGGGCTCCGAGCAGTACTTC. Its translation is CASSLTGMGSEQYF.

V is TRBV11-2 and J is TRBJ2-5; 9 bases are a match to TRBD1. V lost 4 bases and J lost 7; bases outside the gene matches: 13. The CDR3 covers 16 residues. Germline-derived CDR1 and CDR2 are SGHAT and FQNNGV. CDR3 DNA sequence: TGTGCCAGCAGCTCATCAGGGACAGGGATACGAGTGACCCAGTACTTC. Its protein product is CASSSSGTGIRVTQYF.

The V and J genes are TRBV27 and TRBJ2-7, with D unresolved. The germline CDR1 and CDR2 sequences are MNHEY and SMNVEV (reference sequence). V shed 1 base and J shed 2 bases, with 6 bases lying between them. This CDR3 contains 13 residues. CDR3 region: CASSLFAAYEQYF. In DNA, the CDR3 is TGTGCCAGCAGTTTATTCGCGGCCTACGAGCAGTACTTC.

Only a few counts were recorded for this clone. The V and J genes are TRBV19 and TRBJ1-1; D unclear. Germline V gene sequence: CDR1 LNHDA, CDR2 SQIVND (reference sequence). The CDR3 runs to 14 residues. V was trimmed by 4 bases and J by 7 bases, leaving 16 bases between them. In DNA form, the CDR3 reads TGTGCCAGTAGTACCCCGACGGAAATCGGTGAAGCTTTCTTT. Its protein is CASSTPTEIGEAFF.

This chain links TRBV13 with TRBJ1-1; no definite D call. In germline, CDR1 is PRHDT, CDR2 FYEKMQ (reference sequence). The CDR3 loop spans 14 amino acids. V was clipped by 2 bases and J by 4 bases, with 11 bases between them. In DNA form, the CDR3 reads TGTGCCAGCAGCTTAATGGGCGGAGGCACTGAAGCTTTCTTT. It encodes CASSLMGGGTEAFF.

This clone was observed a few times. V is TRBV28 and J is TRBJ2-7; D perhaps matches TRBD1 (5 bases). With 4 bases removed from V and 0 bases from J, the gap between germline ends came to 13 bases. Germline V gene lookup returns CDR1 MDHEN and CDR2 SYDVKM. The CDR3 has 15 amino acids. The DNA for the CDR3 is TGTGCCAGCAGTTCCCCGAGACAGAGCTCCTACGAGCAGTACTTC. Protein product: CASSSPRQSSYEQYF.

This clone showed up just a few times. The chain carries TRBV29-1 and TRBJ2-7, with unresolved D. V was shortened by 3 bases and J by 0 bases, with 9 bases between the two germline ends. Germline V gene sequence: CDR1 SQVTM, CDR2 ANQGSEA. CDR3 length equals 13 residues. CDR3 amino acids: CSVEAGHSYEQYF. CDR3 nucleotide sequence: TGCAGCGTTGAGGCAGGTCACTCCTACGAGCAGTACTTC.

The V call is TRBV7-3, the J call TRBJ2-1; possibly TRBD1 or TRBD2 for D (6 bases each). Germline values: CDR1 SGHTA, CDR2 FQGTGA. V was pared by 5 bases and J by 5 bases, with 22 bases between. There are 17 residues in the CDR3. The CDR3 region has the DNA TGTGCCAGCAGCCGTCCCAGAGGTGGGGGGCTCCACAATGAGCAGTTCTTC. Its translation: CASSRPRGGGLHNEQFF.

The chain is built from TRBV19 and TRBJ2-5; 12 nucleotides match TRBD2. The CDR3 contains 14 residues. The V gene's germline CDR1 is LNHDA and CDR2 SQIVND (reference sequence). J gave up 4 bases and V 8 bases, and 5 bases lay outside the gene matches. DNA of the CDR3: TGTGCCAGTTGGATACTAGCGGGAGGAGAGACCCAGTACTTC. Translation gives CASWILAGGETQYF.

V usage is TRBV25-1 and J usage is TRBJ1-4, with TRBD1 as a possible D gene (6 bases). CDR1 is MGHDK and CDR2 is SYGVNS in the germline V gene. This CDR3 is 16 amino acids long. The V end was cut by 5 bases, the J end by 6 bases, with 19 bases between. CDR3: CASSPTPGRGDEKLFF. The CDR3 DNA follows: TGTGCCAGCAGTCCCACTCCCGGCAGGGGTGATGAAAAACTGTTTTTT.

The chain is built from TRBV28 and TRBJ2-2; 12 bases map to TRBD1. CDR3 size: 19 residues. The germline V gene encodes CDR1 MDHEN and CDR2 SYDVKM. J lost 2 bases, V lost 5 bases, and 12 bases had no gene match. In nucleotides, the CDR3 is TGTGCCAGCAGTCCGTCAGGGACAGGGGGCTTAAAAAACACCGGGGAGCTGTTTTTT. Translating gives CASSPSGTGGLKNTGELFF.

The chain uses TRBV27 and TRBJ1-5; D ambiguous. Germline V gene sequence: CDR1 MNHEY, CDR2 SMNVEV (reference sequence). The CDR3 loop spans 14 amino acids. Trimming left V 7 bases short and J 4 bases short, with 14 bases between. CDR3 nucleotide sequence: TGTGCCAGCAAGGAGGGTCGAGGGAATCAGCCCCAGCATTTT. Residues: CASKEGRGNQPQHF.

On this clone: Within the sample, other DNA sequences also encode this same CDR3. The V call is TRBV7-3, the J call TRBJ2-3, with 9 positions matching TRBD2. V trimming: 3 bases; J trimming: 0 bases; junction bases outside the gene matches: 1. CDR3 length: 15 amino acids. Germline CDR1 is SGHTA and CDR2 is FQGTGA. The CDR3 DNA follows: TGTGCCAGCAGCTTGCTAGCGGGAAGCACAGATACGCAGTATTTT. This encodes CASSLLAGSTDTQYF.

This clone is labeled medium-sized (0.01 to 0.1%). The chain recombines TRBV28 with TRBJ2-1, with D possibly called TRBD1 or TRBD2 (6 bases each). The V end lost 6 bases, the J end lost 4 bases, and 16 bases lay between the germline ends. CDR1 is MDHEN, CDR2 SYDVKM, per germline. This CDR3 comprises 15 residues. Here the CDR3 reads CASRPSGGVYNEQFF. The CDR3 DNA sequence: TGTGCCAGCAGGCCTTCCGGGGGCGTTTACAATGAGCAGTTCTTC.

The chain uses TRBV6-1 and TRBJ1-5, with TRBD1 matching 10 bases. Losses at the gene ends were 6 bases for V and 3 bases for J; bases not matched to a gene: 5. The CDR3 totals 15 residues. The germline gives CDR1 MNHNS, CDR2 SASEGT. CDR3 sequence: CASRGQGTFNQPQHF. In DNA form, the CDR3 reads TGTGCCAGCAGGGGACAGGGGACATTCAATCAGCCCCAGCATTTT.

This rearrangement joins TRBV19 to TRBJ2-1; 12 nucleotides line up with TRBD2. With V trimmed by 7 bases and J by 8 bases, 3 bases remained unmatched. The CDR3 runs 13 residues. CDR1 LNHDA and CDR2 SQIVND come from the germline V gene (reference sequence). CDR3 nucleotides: TGTGCCAGTACCCCTAGCGGGGGGGATGAGCAGTTCTTC. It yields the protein CASTPSGGDEQFF.

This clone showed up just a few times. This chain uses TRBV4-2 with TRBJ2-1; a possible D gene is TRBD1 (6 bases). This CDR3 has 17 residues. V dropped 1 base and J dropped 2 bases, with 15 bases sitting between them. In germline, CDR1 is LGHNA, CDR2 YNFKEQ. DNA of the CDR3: TGTGCCAGCAGCCAAGCATTAGGACAGAAGCCCTACAATGAGCAGTTCTTC. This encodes CASSQALGQKPYNEQFF.

CDR3 DNA sequence: TGCGCCAGCAGCCAAATGCTCCTGGTGGGCAGGCAACTAGCGGGGATTAGTTACGAGCAGTACTTC. It translates to CASSQMLLVGRQLAGISYEQYF. The chain has TRBV4-1 and TRBJ2-7; TRBD2 agrees at 10 bases. Germline V CDR1 and CDR2: MGHRA, YSYEKL. J gave up 4 bases and V 2 bases, and 26 bases lay outside the gene matches. The CDR3 is 22 residues long.

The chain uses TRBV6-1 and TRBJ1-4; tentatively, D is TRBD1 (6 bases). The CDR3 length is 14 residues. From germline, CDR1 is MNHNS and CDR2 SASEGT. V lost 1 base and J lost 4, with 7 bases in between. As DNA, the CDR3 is TGTGCCAGCAGTGAAGGGGGACATAATGAAAAACTGTTTTTT. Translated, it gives CASSEGGHNEKLFF.

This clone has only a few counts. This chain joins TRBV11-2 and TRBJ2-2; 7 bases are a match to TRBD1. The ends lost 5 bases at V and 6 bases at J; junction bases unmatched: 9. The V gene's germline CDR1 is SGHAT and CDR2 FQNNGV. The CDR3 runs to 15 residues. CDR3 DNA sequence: TGTGCCAGCAGCCTCGGCAGGGGGAGTTCCGGGGAGCTGTTTTTT. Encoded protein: CASSLGRGSSGELFF.

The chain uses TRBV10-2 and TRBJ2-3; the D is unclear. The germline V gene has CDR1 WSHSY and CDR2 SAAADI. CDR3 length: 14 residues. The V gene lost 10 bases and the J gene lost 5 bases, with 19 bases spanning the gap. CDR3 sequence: CAIQPQPYGDTQYF. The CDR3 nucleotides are TGCGCCATTCAGCCCCAGCCTTATGGAGATACGCAGTATTTT.

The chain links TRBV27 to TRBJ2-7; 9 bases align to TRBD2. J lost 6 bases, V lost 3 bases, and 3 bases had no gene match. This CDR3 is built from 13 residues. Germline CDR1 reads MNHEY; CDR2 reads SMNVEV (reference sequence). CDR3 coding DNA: TGTGCCAGCAGTTTGCGGGAGGGCTTCGAGCAGTACTTC. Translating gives CASSLREGFEQYF.

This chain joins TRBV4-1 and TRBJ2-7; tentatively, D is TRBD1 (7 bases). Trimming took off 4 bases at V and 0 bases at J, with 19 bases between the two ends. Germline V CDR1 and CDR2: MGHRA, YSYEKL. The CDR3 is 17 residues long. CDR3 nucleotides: TGCGCCAGCAGCCTGAGAGGGGGGTCAGGGGGCTCCTACGAGCAGTACTTC. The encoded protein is CASSLRGGSGGSYEQYF.

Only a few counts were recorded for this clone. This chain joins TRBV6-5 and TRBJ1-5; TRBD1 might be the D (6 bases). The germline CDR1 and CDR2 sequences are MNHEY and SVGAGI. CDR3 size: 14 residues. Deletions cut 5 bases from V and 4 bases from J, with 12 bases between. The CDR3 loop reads CASSRDNWNQPQHF. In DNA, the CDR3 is TGTGCCAGCAGTCGGGACAATTGGAATCAGCCCCAGCATTTT.